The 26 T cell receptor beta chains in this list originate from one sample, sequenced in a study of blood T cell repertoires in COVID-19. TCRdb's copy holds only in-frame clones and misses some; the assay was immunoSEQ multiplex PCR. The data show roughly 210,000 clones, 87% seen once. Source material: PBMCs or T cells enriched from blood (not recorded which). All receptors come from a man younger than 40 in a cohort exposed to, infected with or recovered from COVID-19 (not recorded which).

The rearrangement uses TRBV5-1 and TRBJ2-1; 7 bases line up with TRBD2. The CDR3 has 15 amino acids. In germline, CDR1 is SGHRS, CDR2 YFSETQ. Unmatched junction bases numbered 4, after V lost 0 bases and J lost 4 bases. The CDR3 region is CASSLGGGGYNEQFF. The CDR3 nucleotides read TGCGCCAGCAGCTTGGGCGGCGGGGGATACAATGAGCAGTTCTTC.

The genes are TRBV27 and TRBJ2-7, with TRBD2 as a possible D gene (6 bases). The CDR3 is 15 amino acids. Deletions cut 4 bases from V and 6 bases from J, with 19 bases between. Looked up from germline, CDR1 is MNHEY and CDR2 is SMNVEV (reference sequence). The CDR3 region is CASSSGGLTPPEQYF. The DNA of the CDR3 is TGTGCCAGCAGTTCCGGGGGACTTACACCCCCCGAGCAGTACTTC.

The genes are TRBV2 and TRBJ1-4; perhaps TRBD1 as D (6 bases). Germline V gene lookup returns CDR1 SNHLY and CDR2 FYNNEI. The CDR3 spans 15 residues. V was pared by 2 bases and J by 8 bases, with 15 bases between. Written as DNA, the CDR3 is TGTGCCAGCAGTGAACGGGGGGCGGTGAACGAAAAACTGTTTTTT. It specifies CASSERGAVNEKLFF.

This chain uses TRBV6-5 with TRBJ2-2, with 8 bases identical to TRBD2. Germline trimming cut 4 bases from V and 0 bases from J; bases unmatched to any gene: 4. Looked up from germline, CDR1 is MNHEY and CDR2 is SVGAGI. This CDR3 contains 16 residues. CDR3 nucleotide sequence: TGTGCCAGCAGTTCGGGGACTAGTCCGAACACCGGGGAGCTGTTTTTT. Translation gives CASSSGTSPNTGELFF.

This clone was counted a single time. The CDR3 is CASSPTSGKNNEQFF. CDR3 coding DNA: TGTGCCAGTAGCCCGACTAGCGGAAAAAACAATGAGCAGTTCTTC. The chain has TRBV19 and TRBJ2-1; 9 nucleotides align to TRBD2. Germline V gene lookup returns CDR1 LNHDA and CDR2 SQIVND (reference sequence). CDR3 length equals 15 residues. Unmatched junction bases numbered 8, after V lost 6 bases and J lost 5 bases.

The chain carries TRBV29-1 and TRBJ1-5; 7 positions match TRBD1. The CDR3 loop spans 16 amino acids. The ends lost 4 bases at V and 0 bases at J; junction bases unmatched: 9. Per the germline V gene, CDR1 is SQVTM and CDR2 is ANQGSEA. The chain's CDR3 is CSVVLRGQNSNQPQHF. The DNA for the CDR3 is TGCAGCGTTGTCCTGAGGGGGCAAAATAGCAATCAGCCCCAGCATTTT.

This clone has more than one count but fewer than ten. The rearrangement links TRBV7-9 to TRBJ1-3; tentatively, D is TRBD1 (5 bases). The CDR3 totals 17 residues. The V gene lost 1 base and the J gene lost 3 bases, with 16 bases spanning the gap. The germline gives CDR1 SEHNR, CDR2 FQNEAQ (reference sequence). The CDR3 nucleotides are TGTGCCAGCAGCTTAGTTTCCTGGGGCGCGATTGGAAACACCATATATTTT. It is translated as CASSLVSWGAIGNTIYF. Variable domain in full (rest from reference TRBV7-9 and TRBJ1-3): DTGVSQNPRHKITKRGQNVTFRCDPISEHNRLYWYRQTLGQGPEFLTYFQNEAQLEKSRLLSDRFSAERPKGSFSTLEIQRTEQGDSAMYLCASSLVSWGAIGNTIYFGEGSWLTVV.

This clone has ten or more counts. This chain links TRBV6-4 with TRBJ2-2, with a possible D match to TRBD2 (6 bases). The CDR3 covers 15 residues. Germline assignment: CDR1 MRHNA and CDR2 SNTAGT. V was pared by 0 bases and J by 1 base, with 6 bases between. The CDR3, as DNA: TGTGCCAGCAGTGACTCGCGGGAGAACACCGGGGAGCTGTTTTTT. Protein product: CASSDSRENTGELFF.

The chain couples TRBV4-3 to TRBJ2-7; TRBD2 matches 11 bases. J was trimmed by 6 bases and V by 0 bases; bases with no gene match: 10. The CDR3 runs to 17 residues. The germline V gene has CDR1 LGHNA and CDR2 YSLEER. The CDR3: CASSQDTSGRIFGEQYF. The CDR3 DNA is TGCGCCAGCAGCCAAGATACTAGCGGGAGAATCTTTGGCGAGCAGTACTTC.

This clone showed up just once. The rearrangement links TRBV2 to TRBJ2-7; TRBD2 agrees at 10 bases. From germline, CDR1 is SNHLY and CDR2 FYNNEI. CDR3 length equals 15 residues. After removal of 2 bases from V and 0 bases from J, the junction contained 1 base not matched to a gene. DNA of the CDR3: TGTGCCAGCAGTGAATCTAGCGGGAGCTCCTACGAGCAGTACTTC. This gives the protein CASSESSGSSYEQYF.

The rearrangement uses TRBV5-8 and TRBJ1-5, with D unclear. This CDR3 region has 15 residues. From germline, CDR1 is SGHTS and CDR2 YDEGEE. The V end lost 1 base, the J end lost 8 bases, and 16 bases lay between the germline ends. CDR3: CASSLRWSSQEPQHF. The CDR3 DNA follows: TGTGCCAGCAGCTTGCGTTGGTCCTCCCAGGAGCCCCAGCATTTT.

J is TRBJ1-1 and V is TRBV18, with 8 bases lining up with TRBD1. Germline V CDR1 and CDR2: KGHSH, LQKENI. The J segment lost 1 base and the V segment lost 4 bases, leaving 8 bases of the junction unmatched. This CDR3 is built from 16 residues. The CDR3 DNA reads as TGTGCCAGCTCACTGACGACAGGGGCCACGAACACTGAAGCTTTCTTT. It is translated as CASSLTTGATNTEAFF.

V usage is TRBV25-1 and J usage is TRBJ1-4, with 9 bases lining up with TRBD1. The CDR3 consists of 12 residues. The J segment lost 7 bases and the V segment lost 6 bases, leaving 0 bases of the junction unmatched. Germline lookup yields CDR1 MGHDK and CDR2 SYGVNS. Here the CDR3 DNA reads TGTGCCAGCAGACAGGGGGCTGAAAAACTGTTTTTT. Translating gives CASRQGAEKLFF.

The CDR3 protein is CASSVTGRDTEAFF. CDR3 DNA sequence: TGTGCCAGCAGCGTGACAGGGCGGGACACTGAAGCTTTCTTT. The rearrangement links TRBV7-3 to TRBJ1-1; 7 bases align to TRBD1. CDR1 and CDR2 (germline): SGHTA, FQGTGA. CDR3 length equals 14 residues. The junction had 6 bases not matched to a gene; V was cut back by 5 bases and J by 3 bases.

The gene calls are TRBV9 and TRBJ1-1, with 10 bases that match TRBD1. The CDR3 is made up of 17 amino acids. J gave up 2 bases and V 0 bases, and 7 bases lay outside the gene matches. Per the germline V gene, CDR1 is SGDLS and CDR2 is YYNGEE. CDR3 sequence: CASSVAGTGVVNTEAFF. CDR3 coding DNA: TGTGCCAGCAGCGTAGCTGGGACAGGGGTAGTAAACACTGAAGCTTTCTTT.

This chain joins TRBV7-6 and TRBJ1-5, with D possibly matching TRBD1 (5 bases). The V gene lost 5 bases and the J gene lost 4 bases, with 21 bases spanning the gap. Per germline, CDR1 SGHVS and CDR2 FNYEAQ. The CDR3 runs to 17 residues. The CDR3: CASSPRPQGDLNQPQHF. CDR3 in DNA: TGTGCCAGCAGCCCGAGACCGCAAGGGGACTTGAATCAGCCCCAGCATTTT.

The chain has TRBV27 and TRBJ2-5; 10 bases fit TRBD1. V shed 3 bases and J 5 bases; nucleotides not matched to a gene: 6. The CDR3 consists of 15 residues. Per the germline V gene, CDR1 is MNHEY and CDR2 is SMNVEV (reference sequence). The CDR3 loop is CASSFRDRGGETQYF. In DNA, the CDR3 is TGTGCCAGCAGTTTCCGGGACAGGGGAGGGGAGACCCAGTACTTC.

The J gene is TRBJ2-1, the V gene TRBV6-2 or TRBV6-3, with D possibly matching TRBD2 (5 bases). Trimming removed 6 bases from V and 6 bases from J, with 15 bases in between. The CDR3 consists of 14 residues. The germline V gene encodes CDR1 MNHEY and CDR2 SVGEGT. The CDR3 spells CASSLRTSPNEQFF. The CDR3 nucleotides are TGTGCCAGCAGCCTCCGGACTTCACCCAATGAGCAGTTCTTC.

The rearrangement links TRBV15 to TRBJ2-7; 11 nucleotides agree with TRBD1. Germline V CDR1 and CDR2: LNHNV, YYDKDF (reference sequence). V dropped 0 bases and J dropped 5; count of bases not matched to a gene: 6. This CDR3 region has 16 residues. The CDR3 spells CATSRDRDRGIHEQYF. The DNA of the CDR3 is TGTGCCACCAGCAGAGATCGGGACAGGGGGATCCACGAGCAGTACTTC.

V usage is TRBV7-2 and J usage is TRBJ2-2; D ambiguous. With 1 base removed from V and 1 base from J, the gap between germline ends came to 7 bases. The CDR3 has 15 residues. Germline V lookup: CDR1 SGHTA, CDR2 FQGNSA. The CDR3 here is CASSLGRQNTGELFF. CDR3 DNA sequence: TGTGCCAGCAGCTTAGGGCGACAGAACACCGGGGAGCTGTTTTTT.

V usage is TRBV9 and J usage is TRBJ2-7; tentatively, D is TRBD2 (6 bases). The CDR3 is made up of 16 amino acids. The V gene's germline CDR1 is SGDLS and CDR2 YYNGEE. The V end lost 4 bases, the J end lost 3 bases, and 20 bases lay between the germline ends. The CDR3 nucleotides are TGTGCCAGCAGCCCGCGTCCTAGCGAGTCGGACTACGAGCAGTACTTC. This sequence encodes CASSPRPSESDYEQYF.

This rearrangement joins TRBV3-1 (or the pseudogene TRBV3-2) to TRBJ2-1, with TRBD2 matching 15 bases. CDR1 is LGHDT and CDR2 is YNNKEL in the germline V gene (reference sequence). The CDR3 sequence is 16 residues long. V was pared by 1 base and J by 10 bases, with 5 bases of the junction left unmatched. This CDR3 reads CASSQGTSGRAGEQFF. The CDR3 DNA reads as TGTGCCAGCAGCCAAGGGACTAGCGGGAGGGCCGGGGAGCAGTTCTTC.

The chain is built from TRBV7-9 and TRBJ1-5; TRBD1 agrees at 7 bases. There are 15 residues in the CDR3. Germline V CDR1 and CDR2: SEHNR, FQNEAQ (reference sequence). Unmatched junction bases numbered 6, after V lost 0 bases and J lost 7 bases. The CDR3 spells CASSLATGVRQPQHF. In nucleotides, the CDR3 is TGTGCCAGCAGCTTAGCAACAGGGGTAAGGCAGCCCCAGCATTTT.

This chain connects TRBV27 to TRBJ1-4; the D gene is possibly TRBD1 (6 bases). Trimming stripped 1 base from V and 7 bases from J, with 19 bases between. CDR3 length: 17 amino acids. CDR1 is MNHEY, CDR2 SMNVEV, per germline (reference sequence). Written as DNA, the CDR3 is TGTGCCAGCAGTTTATTGAGACCAGGGGAAGGACGTGAAAAACTGTTTTTT. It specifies CASSLLRPGEGREKLFF.

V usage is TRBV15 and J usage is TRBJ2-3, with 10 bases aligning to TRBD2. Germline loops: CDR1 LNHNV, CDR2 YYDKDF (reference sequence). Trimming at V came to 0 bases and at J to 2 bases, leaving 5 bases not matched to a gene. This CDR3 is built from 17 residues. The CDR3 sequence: CATSRDSTSGNTDTQYF. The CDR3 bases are TGTGCCACCAGCAGAGATAGCACTAGCGGGAACACAGATACGCAGTATTTT.

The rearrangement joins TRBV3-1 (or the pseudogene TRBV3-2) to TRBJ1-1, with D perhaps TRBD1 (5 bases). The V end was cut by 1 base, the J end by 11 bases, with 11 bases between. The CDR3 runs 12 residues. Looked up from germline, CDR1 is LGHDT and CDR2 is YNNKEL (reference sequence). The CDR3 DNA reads TGTGCCAGCAGCCAAGGGGGGGGGAGCGCTTTCTTT. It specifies CASSQGGGSAFF.